This paragraph reports one T cell receptor beta chain. The sample belongs to a study of blood T cell repertoires in COVID-19. Study information: PBMCs, B-cell-depleted T cells, or T cells provided the cDNA or gDNA that made up the material.

As handled by the study authors: The assay estimated nucleated cells by amplifying reference gene primers. Clones were read by immunoSEQ multiplex PCR, and TCRdb kept only the in-frame ones, dropping some. From that table come the V and J calls and clone size; the DNA was used to work out D and trimming. This table holds 72,000 or so clones, about 81% found once. Trimming removed 2 bases from V and 3 bases from J, with 9 bases in between. Germline V CDR1 and CDR2: SGHDT, YYEEEE. CDR3 length: 13 amino acids. The sequenced sample was peripheral blood. The TCR sequence derives from a human donor in a cohort sampled during active COVID-19. V gene TRBV5-6 combines with J gene TRBJ2-7; D perhaps matches TRBD1 (5 bases). The CDR3 reads CASSFRQIYEQYF. CDR3 nucleotide sequence: TGTGCCAGCAGCTTTCGACAGATCTACGAGCAGTACTTC.